The 30 T cell receptor beta chains reported below all come from one sample, sequenced in a study of regulatory T cells in long-lasting Graves disease. The time point here: persistent/refractory GD, antithyroid drugs over 5 years with positive TRAb. TCR sequences were obtained from RNA taken from PBMCs. CDR3 regions were amplified by Arm-PCR using iRepertoire HTBI primers to build TCR beta libraries. TCRdb re-called the multiplex PCR reads with MiXCR, one entry per CDR3 protein. Here the sample spans around 450,000 distinct CDR3 sequences, 20% to 25% being singletons. The specimen was peripheral blood mononuclear cells (PBMCs), collected when the disease was refractory, from a patient treated with antithyroid drugs. The receptors were gathered from a female donor with Graves disease.

The chain joins TRBV15 to TRBJ1-1, with 7 positions matching TRBD1. Germline V gene data show CDR1 as LNHNV and CDR2 as YYDKDF (reference sequence). The J segment lost 0 bases and the V segment lost 1 base, leaving 5 bases of the junction unmatched. The CDR3 is 16 residues long. The CDR3 DNA follows: TGTGCCACCAGCAGAGGTTGGGGACAGATGAACACTGAAGCTTTCTTT. Its protein is CATSRGWGQMNTEAFF. Full variable domain (rest looked up from reference TRBV15 and TRBJ1-1): DAMVIQNPRYQVTQFGKPVTLSCSQTLNHNVMYWYQQKSSQAPKLLFHYYDKDFNNEADTPDNFQSRRPNTSFCFLDIRSPGLGDTAMYLCATSRGWGQMNTEAFFGQGTRLTVV.

In its sample, this clonotype was seen many times. This chain connects TRBV5-4 to TRBJ2-7, with 9 bases identical to TRBD1. V gave up 4 bases and J gave up 1 base; unmatched junction bases: 6. Germline V gene lookup returns CDR1 SGHNT and CDR2 YYREEE (reference sequence). The CDR3 totals 15 residues. The CDR3 bases are TGTGCCAGCAGCCCGGACAGGGGATTGTCCTACGAGCAGTACTTC. Protein sequence: CASSPDRGLSYEQYF.

Points on this clonotype: It may be a read error: a sequence one base away is much more abundant. Here the CDR3 omits its conserved ending phenylalanine or tryptophan, so a read error is the likely source. The V gene is TRBV28, the J gene TRBJ1-2; no clear D. V shed 7 bases and J shed 2 bases, with 17 bases lying between them. Germline V gene lookup returns CDR1 MDHEN and CDR2 SYDVKM. CDR3 length: 15 amino acids. The CDR3 region has the DNA TGTGCCAGCAACGAACTCGGGCAGAACAACTATGGCTACACCCTC. This encodes CASNELGQNNYGYTL.

This clonotype came up a few times. The genes are TRBV10-3 and TRBJ2-7, with D perhaps matching TRBD2 (6 bases). Germline loops: CDR1 ENHRY, CDR2 SYGVKD. V lost 11 bases, J lost 3 bases, and 17 bases lay in between. The CDR3 has 13 residues. CDR3 amino acids: CALAPGEDYEQYF. The DNA for the CDR3 is TGTGCCCTCGCCCCGGGGGAGGACTACGAGCAGTACTTC.

The gene calls are TRBV28 and TRBJ2-7; tentative D call: TRBD1 (5 bases). The germline CDR1 and CDR2 sequences are MDHEN and SYDVKM. Deletions cut 4 bases from V and 2 bases from J, with 12 bases between. The CDR3 has 14 residues. CDR3 sequence (DNA): TGTGCCAGCAGTTCCAAGGGGCCCGCCTACGAGCAGTACTTC. It yields the protein CASSSKGPAYEQYF.

There are many counts of this clonotype. The chain links TRBV6-1 to TRBJ1-4, with D perhaps TRBD1 (5 bases). The V gene's germline CDR1 is MNHNS and CDR2 SASEGT. The CDR3 runs 14 residues. Between the trimmed V and J ends, which lost 3 bases and 8 bases, there was a span of 13 bases. DNA for the CDR3: TGTGCCAGCAGTGATCCGGACATGTCAGAAAAACTGTTTTTT. As protein: CASSDPDMSEKLFF.

This clonotype was recorded at least ten times. This chain joins TRBV12-3 or TRBV12-4 and TRBJ1-1; D uncertain. Trimming took 3 bases from V and 1 from J, leaving 15 bases between them. The CDR3 is made up of 16 amino acids. The CDR3, as DNA: TGTGCCAGCAGTTTTGGCTCTACACTCCAGAACACTGAAGCTTTCTTT. It is translated as CASSFGSTLQNTEAFF.

Of note for this clonotype: This clone may be a read error of a much larger clone one base away. V usage is TRBV29-1 and J usage is TRBJ2-5, with 16 bases matching TRBD2. V was clipped by 5 bases and J by 4 bases; unmatched bases: 16. Germline V gene lookup returns CDR1 SQVTM and CDR2 ANQGSEA. The CDR3 has 19 residues. The CDR3 sequence: CSVQHRAGTSGGAGETQYF. DNA of the CDR3: TGCAGCGTTCAACACCGGGCCGGGACTAGCGGGGGGGCAGGAGAGACCCAGTACTTC.

This clonotype occurred many times. The chain uses TRBV7-2 and TRBJ2-5; no firm D call. Trimming pared 3 bases from V and 5 bases from J, leaving 16 bases between. CDR1 and CDR2 (germline): SGHTA, FQGNSA. The CDR3 spans 15 residues. In DNA form, the CDR3 reads TGTGCCAGCAGCTTCATCTTGGGTTTCTCGGAGACCCAGTACTTC. It yields the protein CASSFILGFSETQYF.

The chain combines TRBV18 with TRBJ1-4; D call uncertain. Germline V gene lookup returns CDR1 KGHSH and CDR2 LQKENI. V lost 3 bases, J lost 8 bases, and 10 bases lay in between. This CDR3 region has 13 residues. CDR3 region: CASSPAQDEKLFF. In DNA, the CDR3 is TGTGCCAGCTCACCGGCCCAAGACGAAAAACTGTTTTTT.

This clonotype has only a few counts. J is TRBJ2-7 and V is TRBV30; the match to TRBD1 covers 9 bases. The CDR3 is 12 residues long. Looked up from germline, CDR1 is GTSNPN and CDR2 is SVGIG (reference sequence). The V gene end was trimmed by 6 bases and the J gene end by 2 bases; junction bases not matched to a gene: 2. DNA for the CDR3: TGTGCCTGCGACAGGGGGGCCTACGAGCAGTACTTC. This translates into CACDRGAYEQYF.

This clonotype was detected ten times or more. This rearrangement joins TRBV28 to TRBJ2-5, with D unclear. Germline CDR1 and CDR2: MDHEN and SYDVKM. Trimming pared 4 bases from V and 2 bases from J, leaving 2 bases between. The CDR3 spans 11 residues. The chain's CDR3 is CASSWQETQYF. The DNA of the CDR3 is TGTGCCAGCAGTTGGCAAGAGACCCAGTACTTC.

The chain links TRBV24-1 to TRBJ2-3; tentative D call: TRBD1 (5 bases). V was clipped by 3 bases and J by 5 bases, with 11 bases between them. This CDR3 contains 14 residues. Germline V CDR1 and CDR2: KGHDR, SFDVKD. CDR3 bases: TGTGCCACCAGTGATCCCGACAGTATAGATACGCAGTATTTT. It is translated as CATSDPDSIDTQYF.

There are a few counts of this clonotype. The chain employs TRBV27 and TRBJ1-5; maybe TRBD1 (6 bases). CDR3 length equals 15 residues. The V gene's germline CDR1 is MNHEY and CDR2 SMNVEV (reference sequence). The germline V and J ends were trimmed by 6 bases and 0 bases, with 12 bases remaining between them. The CDR3 loop is CASSWTAYSNQPQHF. CDR3 DNA sequence: TGTGCCAGCAGCTGGACAGCTTATAGCAATCAGCCCCAGCATTTT.

The sample holds one count of this clonotype. The gene calls are TRBV5-6 and TRBJ1-1; D unclear. The CDR3 has 14 residues. Trimming stripped 0 bases from V and 1 base from J, with 7 bases between. Germline V gene lookup returns CDR1 SGHDT and CDR2 YYEEEE. CDR3 loop: CASSLGPKNTEAFF. CDR3 in DNA: TGTGCCAGCAGCTTGGGGCCGAAGAACACTGAAGCTTTCTTT.

The J gene is TRBJ1-3, the V gene TRBV14; D ambiguous. The V end lost 3 bases, the J end lost 4 bases, and 10 bases lay between the germline ends. This CDR3 is 14 amino acids long. Germline V CDR1 and CDR2: SGHDN, FVKESK. DNA for the CDR3: TGTGCCAGCAGCCATCCCTGGGCCGGAAACACCATATATTTT. Amino acids: CASSHPWAGNTIYF.

This clonotype was seen more than once but under ten times. V gene TRBV3-1 combines with J gene TRBJ1-5, with D unclear. This CDR3 has 12 residues. Germline V lookup: CDR1 LGHDT, CDR2 YNNKEL (reference sequence). The ends were cut back, 3 bases at V and 10 bases at J, with 10 bases in the middle. In DNA, the CDR3 is TGTGCCAGCAGCCACGGACCAATTCCCCAGCATTTT. It yields the protein CASSHGPIPQHF. Using reference TRBV3-1 and TRBJ1-5 for the parts outside the CDR3, the full variable domain is DTAVSQTPKYLVTQMGNDKSIKCEQNLGHDTMYWYKQDSKKFLKIMFSYNNKELIINETVPNRFSPKSPDKAHLNLHINSLELGDSAVYFCASSHGPIPQHFGDGTRLSIL.

As regards this clonotype: A single base separates this from a much larger clone, so it may be a read error. V is TRBV6-2 or TRBV6-3 and J is TRBJ1-2; no clear D gene. The CDR3 has 13 residues. Germline V lookup: CDR1 MNHEY, CDR2 SVGEGT. The CDR3 region has the DNA TGTGACAGCAGTTACCGACGGTACTATGGCTACACCTTC. Protein product: CDSSYRRYYGYTF.

This clonotype showed up just a few times. One end of the junction is discordant with germline, which a read error may explain. This rearrangement joins TRBV3-1 to TRBJ1-2; D is uncertain. The CDR3 spans 14 residues. Per germline, CDR1 LGHDT and CDR2 YNNKEL (reference sequence). CDR3 nucleotides: TGTGCCAGCAGCCAAGTCAGAGGGAACTATGGCCACACCTTC. This gives the protein CASSQVRGNYGHTF.

In DNA, the CDR3 is TGTGCCAGCAGTTATAGACAGGGAAGTCAGCCCCAGCATTTT. Protein product: CASSYRQGSQPQHF. This chain uses TRBV6-2 or TRBV6-3 with TRBJ1-5, with 7 bases that match TRBD1. From germline, CDR1 is MNHEY and CDR2 SVGEGT. With V trimmed by 3 bases and J by 6 bases, 5 bases remained unmatched. The CDR3 is made up of 14 amino acids.

This clonotype was counted many times. This chain connects TRBV29-1 to TRBJ1-1, with D possibly being TRBD1 (6 bases). The CDR3 consists of 14 residues. V dropped 6 bases and J dropped 3 bases, with 17 bases sitting between them. Germline loops: CDR1 SQVTM, CDR2 ANQGSEA. The CDR3, as DNA: TGCAGCGTCCGACAGGCTCCAGGGGACACTGAAGCTTTCTTT. Its protein is CSVRQAPGDTEAFF.

This clonotype has ten or more counts. The J gene is TRBJ2-5, the V gene TRBV29-1, with a possible D match to TRBD1 (5 bases). Germline V gene sequence: CDR1 SQVTM, CDR2 ANQGSEA. V shed 7 bases and J shed 1 base, with 10 bases lying between them. This CDR3 has 12 amino acids. The CDR3 is CSGRTSQETQYF. The CDR3 region has the DNA TGCAGCGGACGGACATCCCAAGAGACCCAGTACTTC.

Remarks on this clonotype: One base away lies a much larger clone, so this may be a sequencing read error. This rearrangement joins TRBV6-1 to TRBJ1-4; D perhaps matches TRBD1 (6 bases). This CDR3 comprises 16 residues. Germline CDR1 MNHNS, CDR2 SASEGT. The CDR3 loop is CARSEGWTALNEKLFF. The DNA for the CDR3 is TGTGCCCGCAGTGAAGGATGGACAGCACTTAATGAAAAACTGTTTTTT.

This clonotype was picked up a small number of times. This chain joins TRBV6-2 or TRBV6-3 and TRBJ1-1; 7 bases line up with TRBD1. The CDR3 loop spans 13 amino acids. V lost 8 bases, J lost 3 bases, and 6 bases stayed unmatched. CDR1 is MNHEY, CDR2 SVGEGT, per germline. The CDR3 DNA reads as TGTGCCAGCGGAGGGGGCGCGTACACTGAAGCTTTCTTT. This gives the protein CASGGGAYTEAFF.

This clonotype came up a few times. The chain employs TRBV19 and TRBJ1-3; D unresolved. CDR3 length: 15 amino acids. Germline CDR1 reads LNHDA; CDR2 reads SQIVND (reference sequence). V lost 3 bases and J 0 bases, leaving 9 bases between the germline ends. The CDR3 is CASSIAAHSGNTIYF. The CDR3 DNA sequence: TGTGCCAGTAGTATTGCAGCGCACTCTGGAAACACCATATATTTT.

This clonotype was seen repeatedly, ten times or more. The chain is built from TRBV7-2 and TRBJ1-5; D unclear. This CDR3 has 13 residues. V lost 2 bases and J 5 bases, leaving 7 bases between the germline ends. Germline V gene sequence: CDR1 SGHTA, CDR2 FQGNSA. The DNA of the CDR3 is TGTGCCAGCAGCTTATGGATTGATCAGCCCCAGCATTTT. Translating it yields CASSLWIDQPQHF. Complete variable domain (other parts from reference TRBV7-2 and TRBJ1-5): GAGVSQSPSNKVTEKGKDVELRCDPISGHTALYWYRQSLGQGLEFLIYFQGNSAPDKSGLPSDRFSAERTGGSVSTLTIQRTQQEDSAVYLCASSLWIDQPQHFGDGTRLSIL.

This clonotype was observed a single time. The chain employs TRBV7-2 and TRBJ1-4, with D perhaps TRBD1 (5 bases). Germline CDR1 is SGHTA and CDR2 is FQGNSA. V lost 4 bases to trimming and J lost 1 base, with 13 bases between them. CDR3 length equals 16 residues. CDR3 nucleotides: TGTGCCAGCAGCTCCCACTCCGGGGGAACTAATGAAAAACTGTTTTTT. It yields the protein CASSSHSGGTNEKLFF.

This clonotype was detected many times. V usage is TRBV10-3 and J usage is TRBJ1-1; D possibly corresponds to TRBD1 (5 bases). Trimming stripped 3 bases from V and 1 base from J, with 18 bases between. The CDR3 has 17 amino acids. Looked up from germline, CDR1 is ENHRY and CDR2 is SYGVKD. CDR3 nucleotides: TGTGCCATCAGTGATAATTCCCTGAAAGGGACGAACACTGAAGCTTTCTTT. As protein: CAISDNSLKGTNTEAFF.

The table lists this clonotype with many counts. This chain joins TRBV12-3 or TRBV12-4 and TRBJ1-2; possibly TRBD1 for D (6 bases). This CDR3 is 14 amino acids long. V was cut by 7 bases and J by 4 bases, with 16 bases left in between. The CDR3 sequence: CASTPREDSYGYTF. DNA of the CDR3: TGTGCCAGCACCCCTCGCGAGGACAGCTATGGCTACACCTTC.

This clonotype was recorded at least ten times. The genes are TRBV7-8 and TRBJ1-4, with D possibly TRBD1 on 6 matching bases. The germline V gene encodes CDR1 SGHVS and CDR2 FQNEAQ. This CDR3 comprises 15 residues. Deletions cut 5 bases from V and 0 bases from J, with 10 bases between. CDR3 sequence: CASSPRQATNEKLFF. CDR3 DNA sequence: TGTGCCAGCAGCCCAAGACAGGCAACTAATGAAAAACTGTTTTTT.